This T cell receptor beta chain was retrieved from a study of blood T cell repertoires in COVID-19. Study as a whole: Acute-phase and convalescent COVID-19 samples originated in the United States, Italy and Spain. PBMCs, B-cell-depleted T cells, or T cells provided the cDNA or gDNA that made up the material.

Germline-derived CDR1 and CDR2 are SGHDT and YYEEEE. The CDR3 contains 15 residues. Trimming shortened V by 0 bases and J by 2 bases, and 9 bases separated the two germline ends. Cohort 3 donors counted as recovered after two negative PCRs, clearance, or resolved symptoms. To note about this clone: Possible read error: a much larger clone is one base away.

In the authors' methods: It was from reference gene primer amplification that nucleated cell counts were estimated. TCRdb's copy holds only in-frame clones and misses some; the assay was immunoSEQ multiplex PCR. V, J and clone size are taken as reported in that table, and D and trimming were inferred from the DNA itself. The top ten clones hold nearly 9.5% of a sample with about 210,000 clones, roughly 77% of them seen once. The chain recombines TRBV5-6 with TRBJ1-5, with a tentative D call TRBD1 (5 bases). The origin of this receptor is a middle-aged man who had recovered from COVID-19. Sequences were obtained from PBMCs or T cells enriched from blood (not recorded which). The CDR3, as DNA: TGTGCCAGCAGCTTGGGTTGGGGGGGCAATCAGCCCCAGCATTTT. Amino acids: CASSLGWGGNQPQHF.